A single sample gave rise to the 27 T cell receptor beta chains below, sequenced in a study of regulatory T cells in long-lasting Graves disease (dated by TCRdb to the early 2020s). Library preparation employed multiplex PCR. Sequencing took place on an Illumina HiSeq 4000. CDR3 regions were amplified by Arm-PCR with iRepertoire HTBI primers to construct TCR beta libraries. TCRdb redid the processing of the public reads, applying fastp at Q25 and MiXCR, and retained in-frame beta chains. Rows with a matching CDR3 protein are joined into one entry that keeps the most common DNA and genes. The table for this sample lists approximately 230,000 distinct CDR3 sequences; 15% to 20% of them were counted only once. Around 21% of the sample lies in the top ten. Reading the label with the study, this specimen's time point is: newly diagnosed GD, antithyroid drugs for less than 3 months. For both TCR sequencing and RNA sequencing, RNA was extracted from PBMCs using TRIzol.

The input for sequencing was peripheral blood mononuclear cells (PBMCs), taken at new diagnosis, from a patient treated with antithyroid drugs. The origin of the receptors is a female donor with Graves disease.

The CDR3 region has the DNA TGTGCCAGCAGCTTAGGTCCAGAAGGGCACGATGAGCAGTTCTTC. Translation gives CASSLGPEGHDEQFF. The J gene is TRBJ2-1, the V gene TRBV7-3; D gene unclear. V gave up 2 bases and J gave up 8 bases, with 16 bases separating them. The CDR3 contains 15 residues. CDR1 SGHTA and CDR2 FQGTGA come from the germline V gene.

This clonotype has at least ten counts. The genes are TRBV29-1 and TRBJ2-5; a weak D match, TRBD2 (5 bases). Per germline, CDR1 SQVTM and CDR2 ANQGSEA. V gave up 6 bases and J gave up 2 bases, with 10 bases separating them. The CDR3 sequence is 12 residues long. The CDR3 DNA reads TGCAGCGTATCGGGATTTCAAGAGACCCAGTACTTC. Translation gives CSVSGFQETQYF.

This clonotype was observed a handful of times. The CDR3 is CASSQIHADSGNTIYF. The CDR3 nucleotides are TGCGCCAGCAGCCAAATCCACGCAGACTCTGGAAACACCATATATTTT. The chain is built from TRBV4-1 and TRBJ1-3, with D uncertain. From germline, CDR1 is MGHRA and CDR2 YSYEKL. The ends were cut back, 2 bases at V and 0 bases at J, with 11 bases in the middle. The length of the CDR3 is 16 residues.

J is TRBJ2-1 and V is TRBV11-1, with 7 bases that match TRBD1. Germline V gene sequence: CDR1 SGHAT, CDR2 FQDESV (reference sequence). This CDR3 region has 14 residues. The V gene end was trimmed by 1 base and the J gene end by 7 bases; junction bases not matched to a gene: 4. Here the CDR3 DNA reads TGTGCCAGCAGCTTAGGTGACAGGGCAAATGAGCAGTTCTTC. It translates to CASSLGDRANEQFF.

This clonotype was found many times. The J gene is TRBJ2-3, the V gene TRBV30; 12 bases match TRBD2. This CDR3 has 16 residues. Per germline, CDR1 GTSNPN and CDR2 SVGIG (reference sequence). Germline trimming cut 3 bases from V and 2 bases from J; bases unmatched to any gene: 6. CDR3 sequence (DNA): TGTGCCTGGAGCAAGGGACTAGCGGGTCTCACAGATACGCAGTATTTT. Translating gives CAWSKGLAGLTDTQYF.

This clonotype was seen many times. This chain joins TRBV6-1 and TRBJ2-3; D is unclear. This CDR3 spans 13 amino acids. V shed 4 bases and J shed 4 bases, with 9 bases lying between them. Looked up from germline, CDR1 is MNHNS and CDR2 is SASEGT. The CDR3 reads CASSGRGADTQYF. CDR3 DNA: TGTGCCAGCAGTGGTCGAGGCGCAGATACGCAGTATTTT.

The rearrangement uses TRBV4-3 and TRBJ2-2; possible D gene TRBD2, 5 bases. Trimming cost V 0 bases and J 6 bases, with 14 bases left between them. The CDR3 length is 16 residues. Germline CDR1 is LGHNA and CDR2 is YSLEER. The CDR3 protein is CASSQEYSLAPGELFF. In DNA form, the CDR3 reads TGCGCCAGCAGCCAAGAATATAGCCTAGCCCCCGGGGAGCTGTTTTTT.

This clonotype has more than one count but fewer than ten. The chain couples TRBV7-6 to TRBJ2-1, with 11 bases identical to TRBD2. The germline V gene encodes CDR1 SGHVS and CDR2 FNYEAQ. The CDR3 loop spans 16 amino acids. After removal of 1 base from V and 8 bases from J, the junction contained 7 bases not matched to a gene. The CDR3 reads CASSLVGASGRYEQFF. In DNA form, the CDR3 reads TGTGCCAGCAGCTTAGTGGGGGCTAGCGGGAGGTATGAGCAGTTCTTC.

This clonotype showed up just a few times. The V call is TRBV5-1, the J call TRBJ1-1, with D hard to call. Trimming cost V 1 base and J 0 bases, with 7 bases left between them. In germline, CDR1 is SGHRS, CDR2 YFSETQ. The CDR3 runs 14 residues. CDR3 protein: CASSLTYMNTEAFF. CDR3 DNA: TGCGCCAGCAGCTTGACATACATGAACACTGAAGCTTTCTTT.

This clonotype was recorded many times. The chain couples TRBV6-2 or TRBV6-3 to TRBJ2-7; D remains ambiguous. V lost 2 bases, J lost 6 bases, and 14 bases lay in between. In germline, CDR1 is MNHEY, CDR2 SVGEGT. CDR3 length equals 14 residues. DNA of the CDR3: TGTGCCAGCAGTTACACCTCTAGGATACTCGAGCAGTACTTC. Its translation is CASSYTSRILEQYF.

This clonotype was counted between two and nine times. Given a much more abundant clone one base away, this may be a read error. The chain combines TRBV5-1 with TRBJ2-7, with 7 positions matching TRBD2. Germline lookup yields CDR1 SGHRS and CDR2 YFSETQ. Unmatched junction bases numbered 10, after V lost 7 bases and J lost 3 bases. This CDR3 is 14 amino acids long. This CDR3 is CASRTGTNSYEQYF. CDR3 nucleotide sequence: TGCGCCAGCCGGACCGGGACTAACAGCTACGAGCAGTACTTC.

This clonotype occurred many times. This sequence joins TRBV5-4 and TRBJ1-2; D ambiguous. V was cut by 8 bases and J by 2 bases, with 13 bases left in between. Germline CDR1 SGHNT, CDR2 YYREEE (reference sequence). This CDR3 spans 13 amino acids. For the CDR3, the DNA is TGTGCCAGTACTACGGGCCTGAACTATGGCTACACCTTC. Its translation: CASTTGLNYGYTF.

This clonotype was counted many times. Written as DNA, the CDR3 is TGTGCCAGCACACGGGACATTCGGGAAAAACTGTTTTTT. Amino acids: CASTRDIREKLFF. J is TRBJ1-4 and V is TRBV6-2 or TRBV6-3; D might be TRBD1 (6 bases). The germline CDR1 and CDR2 sequences are MNHEY and SVGEGT. Trimming took off 7 bases at V and 8 bases at J, with 14 bases between the two ends. The CDR3 has 13 amino acids.

This clonotype was counted at least ten times. The chain has TRBV11-3 and TRBJ2-1, with 8 bases aligning to TRBD2. The CDR3 totals 14 residues. The V gene end was trimmed by 3 bases and the J gene end by 7 bases; junction bases not matched to a gene: 5. Germline assignment: CDR1 SGHNT and CDR2 YENEEA. The DNA for the CDR3 is TGTGCCAGCAGCTTTTTACTAGCGGTAAATGAGCAGTTCTTC. Translated: CASSFLLAVNEQFF. Complete variable domain (other parts from reference TRBV11-3 and TRBJ2-1): EAGVVQSPRYKIIEKKQPVAFWCNPISGHNTLYWYLQNLGQGPELLIRYENEEAVDDSQLPKDRFSAERLKGVDSTLKIQPAELGDSAVYLCASSFLLAVNEQFFGPGTRLTVL.

This clonotype was seen many times. V usage is TRBV28 and J usage is TRBJ1-1; possibly TRBD1 for D (6 bases). Trimming removed 3 bases from V and 3 bases from J, with 26 bases in between. Germline V gives CDR1 MDHEN, CDR2 SYDVKM. CDR3 size: 19 residues. CDR3 nucleotide sequence: TGTGCCAGCAGTTTCCCCCCCCCAGGGGCCCTAAGGCGGGACACTGAAGCTTTCTTT. Residues: CASSFPPPGALRRDTEAFF.

This clonotype occurred a few times. The chain couples TRBV28 to TRBJ1-5, with D hard to call. V lost 3 bases, J lost 7 bases, and 4 bases lay in between. This CDR3 spans 11 amino acids. CDR1 and CDR2 (germline): MDHEN, SYDVKM. The CDR3 nucleotides read TGTGCCAGCAGTTTTGCCCAGCCCCAGCATTTT. Translated: CASSFAQPQHF.

In the case of this clonotype: Possible read error: a much larger clone is one base away. The rearrangement joins TRBV9 to TRBJ2-2, with a tentative D call TRBD2 (6 bases). Per the germline V gene, CDR1 is SGDLS and CDR2 is YYNGEE. The CDR3 is 15 residues long. This CDR3 is CASSVLASNTWELFF. CDR3 sequence (DNA): TGTGCCAGCAGCGTACTAGCGTCGAACACCTGGGAGCTGTTTTTT.

V and J are TRBV11-2 and TRBJ2-5; D is possibly TRBD1 or TRBD2 (6 bases each). Germline V gene sequence: CDR1 SGHAT, CDR2 FQNNGV. The CDR3 runs to 15 residues. V lost 1 base to trimming and J lost 5 bases, with 14 bases between them. For the CDR3, the DNA is TGTGCCAGCAGCTTAGGGGTGGGGGGCATGGAGACCCAGTACTTC. This translates into CASSLGVGGMETQYF.

This clonotype was observed a handful of times. This may stem from a read error, because a much larger clone lies one nucleotide away. The chain links TRBV11-3 to TRBJ2-7; D possibly uses TRBD1 or TRBD2 (6 bases each). CDR1 and CDR2 (germline): SGHNT, YENEEA. The CDR3 is 13 amino acids. The V and J ends lost 1 base and 7 bases respectively, with 11 bases between them. CDR3 DNA: TGTGCCAGCAGCTTAGGGGTAGGGGGGGAGCAGTACTTC. Its protein product is CASSLGVGGEQYF.

This clonotype was counted only a few times. This clone may be a read error of a much larger clone one base away. The rearrangement uses TRBV5-1 and TRBJ2-7, with 10 nucleotides matching TRBD1. The CDR3 runs 15 residues. Germline V lookup: CDR1 SGHRS, CDR2 YFSETQ. Trimming removed 4 bases from V and 4 bases from J; junction bases left unmatched: 8. The CDR3 spells CASSPGQGYPYEQYF. CDR3 DNA sequence: TGCGCCAGCAGCCCGGGACAGGGGTATCCTTACGAGCAGTACTTC.

The table lists this clonotype with many counts. V gene TRBV24-1 combines with J gene TRBJ1-1; D uncertain. This CDR3 is 13 amino acids long. Looked up from germline, CDR1 is KGHDR and CDR2 is SFDVKD. V lost 4 bases, J lost 1 base, and 6 bases lay in between. DNA for the CDR3: TGTGCCACCAGTGACAGAGGGAACACTGAAGCTTTCTTT. Residues: CATSDRGNTEAFF.

This clonotype was counted a few times. This sequence joins TRBV4-1 and TRBJ1-1, with 7 bases that match TRBD1. From germline, CDR1 is MGHRA and CDR2 YSYEKL. This CDR3 is built from 16 residues. J was trimmed by 0 bases and V by 1 base; bases with no gene match: 5. CDR3 sequence (DNA): TGCGCCAGCAGCCAAGCCGGACAGGCGATGAACACTGAAGCTTTCTTT. Its translation is CASSQAGQAMNTEAFF.

The V and J genes are TRBV30 and TRBJ2-5; a possible D gene is TRBD2 (5 bases). The CDR3 spans 13 residues. Germline V gene lookup returns CDR1 GTSNPN and CDR2 SVGIG (reference sequence). V was cut by 7 bases and J by 5 bases, with 17 bases left in between. CDR3 nucleotides: TGTGCCTCCTCTAGCTCGACGGGCGAGACCCAGTACTTC. It specifies CASSSSTGETQYF. The full variable domain, rest sourced from reference TRBV30 and TRBJ2-5, is SQTIHQWPATLVQPVGSPLSLECTVEGTSNPNLYWYRQAAGRGLQLLFYSVGIGQISSEVPQNLSASRPQDRQFILSSKKLLLSDSGFYLCASSSSTGETQYFGPGTRLLVL.

Note on this clonotype: A much larger clone differs from this one at a single base, so this may be a read error. The gene calls are TRBV3-1 and TRBJ2-7, with D possibly TRBD1 on 6 matching bases. The CDR3 contains 12 residues. The germline V gene has CDR1 LGHDT and CDR2 YNNKEL (reference sequence). CDR3 in amino acids: CVSSLQGNEQYF. CDR3 nucleotide sequence: TGTGTCAGCAGCCTACAGGGTAACGAGCAGTACTTC.

This clonotype was observed a handful of times. The rearrangement links TRBV7-9 to TRBJ2-7; 10 nucleotides align to TRBD2. In germline, CDR1 is SEHNR, CDR2 FQNEAQ (reference sequence). This CDR3 has 16 amino acids. V shed 5 bases, J shed 1 base, and the junction held 8 bases outside the gene matches. The CDR3 bases are TGTGCCAGCAGCCACCCCACTAGCGGGGCTTCCTACGAGCAGTACTTC. It encodes CASSHPTSGASYEQYF. Supplemented by reference TRBV7-9 and TRBJ2-7, the full variable domain reads DTGVSQNPRHKITKRGQNVTFRCDPISEHNRLYWYRQTLGQGPEFLTYFQNEAQLEKSRLLSDRFSAERPKGSFSTLEIQRTEQGDSAMYLCASSHPTSGASYEQYFGPGTRLTVT.

This clonotype came up many times. The J gene is TRBJ1-1, the V gene TRBV28; D gene uncertain. Germline loops: CDR1 MDHEN, CDR2 SYDVKM. V was shortened by 2 bases and J by 7 bases, with 11 bases between the two germline ends. This CDR3 has 13 amino acids. The CDR3 region is CASSLEVSVEAFF. CDR3 sequence (DNA): TGTGCCAGCAGTTTAGAGGTTTCGGTTGAAGCTTTCTTT.

This clonotype was picked up many times. The CDR3 region is CASSLSGNHPTEAFF. CDR3 DNA sequence: TGTGCCAGCAGCTTATCCGGAAATCACCCCACTGAAGCTTTCTTT. The chain links TRBV11-2 to TRBJ1-1; no firm D call. Looked up from germline, CDR1 is SGHAT and CDR2 is FQNNGV. Trimming pared 2 bases from V and 4 bases from J, leaving 14 bases between. There are 15 residues in the CDR3.